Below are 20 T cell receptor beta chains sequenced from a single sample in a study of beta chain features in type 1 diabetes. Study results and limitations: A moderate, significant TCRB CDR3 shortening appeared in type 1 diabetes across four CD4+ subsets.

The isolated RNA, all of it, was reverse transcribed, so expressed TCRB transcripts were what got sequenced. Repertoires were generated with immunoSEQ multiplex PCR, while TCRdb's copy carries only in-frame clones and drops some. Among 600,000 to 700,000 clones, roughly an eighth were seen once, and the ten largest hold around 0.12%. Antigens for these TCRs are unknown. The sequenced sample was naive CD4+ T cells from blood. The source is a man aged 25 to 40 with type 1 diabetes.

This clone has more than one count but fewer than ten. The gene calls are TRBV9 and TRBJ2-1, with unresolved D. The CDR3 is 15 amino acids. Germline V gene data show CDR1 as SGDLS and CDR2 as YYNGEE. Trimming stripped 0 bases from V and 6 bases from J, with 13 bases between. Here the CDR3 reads CASSVVGQVLNEQFF. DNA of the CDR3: TGTGCCAGCAGCGTAGTTGGCCAGGTTCTCAATGAGCAGTTCTTC.

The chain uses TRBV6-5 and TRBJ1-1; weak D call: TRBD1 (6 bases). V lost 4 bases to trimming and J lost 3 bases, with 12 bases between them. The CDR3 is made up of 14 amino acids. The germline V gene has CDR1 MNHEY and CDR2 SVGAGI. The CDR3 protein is CASSSRGKDTEAFF. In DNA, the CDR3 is TGTGCCAGCAGTTCCAGGGGTAAGGACACTGAAGCTTTCTTT.

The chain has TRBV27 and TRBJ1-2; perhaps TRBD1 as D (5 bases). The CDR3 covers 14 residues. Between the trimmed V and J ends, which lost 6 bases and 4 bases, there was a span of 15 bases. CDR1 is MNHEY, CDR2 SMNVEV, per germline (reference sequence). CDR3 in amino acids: CASSPGSQPYGYTF. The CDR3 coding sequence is TGTGCCAGCAGCCCAGGGTCCCAACCCTATGGCTACACCTTC.

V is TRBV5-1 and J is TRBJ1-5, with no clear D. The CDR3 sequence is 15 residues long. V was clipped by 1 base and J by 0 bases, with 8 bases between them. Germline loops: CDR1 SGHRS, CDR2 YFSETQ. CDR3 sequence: CASSLNSDSNQPQHF. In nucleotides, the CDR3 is TGCGCCAGCAGCTTGAACAGTGATAGCAATCAGCCCCAGCATTTT.

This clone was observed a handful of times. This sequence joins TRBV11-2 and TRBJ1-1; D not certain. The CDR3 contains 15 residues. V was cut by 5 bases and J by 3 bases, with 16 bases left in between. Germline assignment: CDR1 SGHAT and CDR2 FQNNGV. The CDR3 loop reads CASSPRLYRDTEAFF. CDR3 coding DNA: TGTGCCAGCAGCCCCCGGCTCTACCGGGACACTGAAGCTTTCTTT. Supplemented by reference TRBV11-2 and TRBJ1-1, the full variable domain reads EAGVAQSPRYKIIEKRQSVAFWCNPISGHATLYWYQQILGQGPKLLIQFQNNGVVDDSQLPKDRFSAERLKGVDSTLKIQPAKLEDSAVYLCASSPRLYRDTEAFFGQGTRLTVV.

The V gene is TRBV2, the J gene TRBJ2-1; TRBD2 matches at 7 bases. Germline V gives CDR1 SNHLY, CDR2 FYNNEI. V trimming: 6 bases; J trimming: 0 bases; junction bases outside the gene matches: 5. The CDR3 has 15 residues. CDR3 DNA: TGTGCCAGCAGGAGGGAGGGAAGCTCCTACAATGAGCAGTTCTTC. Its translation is CASRREGSSYNEQFF.

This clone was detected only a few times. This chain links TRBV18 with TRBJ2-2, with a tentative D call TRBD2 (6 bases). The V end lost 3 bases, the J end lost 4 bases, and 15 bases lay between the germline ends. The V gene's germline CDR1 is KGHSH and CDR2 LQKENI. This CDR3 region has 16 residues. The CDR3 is CASSPPGVRSTGELFF. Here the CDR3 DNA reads TGTGCCAGCTCACCGCCGGGGGTTCGAAGCACCGGGGAGCTGTTTTTT.

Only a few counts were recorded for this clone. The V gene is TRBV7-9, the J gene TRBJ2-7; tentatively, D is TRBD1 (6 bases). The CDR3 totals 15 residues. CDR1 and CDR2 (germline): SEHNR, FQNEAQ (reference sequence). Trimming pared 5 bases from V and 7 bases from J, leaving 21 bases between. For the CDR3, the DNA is TGTGCCAGCAGCATACAATCTACAGGGTCGCGGGAGCAGTACTTC. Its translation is CASSIQSTGSREQYF.

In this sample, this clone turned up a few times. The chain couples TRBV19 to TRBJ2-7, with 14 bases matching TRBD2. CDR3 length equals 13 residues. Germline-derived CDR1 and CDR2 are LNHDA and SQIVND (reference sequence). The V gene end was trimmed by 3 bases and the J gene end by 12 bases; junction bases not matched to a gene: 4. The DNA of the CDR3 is TGTGCCAGTAGTATGACTAGCGGGGGGGACCCGTACTTC. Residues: CASSMTSGGDPYF.

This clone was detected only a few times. CDR3 in DNA: TGTGCCAGCAGCTCACCAGGGTTCTCCTACGAGCAGTACTTC. Amino acids: CASSSPGFSYEQYF. The rearrangement joins TRBV13 to TRBJ2-7; weak D call: TRBD1 (5 bases). This CDR3 is 14 amino acids long. From germline, CDR1 is PRHDT and CDR2 FYEKMQ (reference sequence). Trimming removed 4 bases at V and 0 bases at J, with 10 bases between.

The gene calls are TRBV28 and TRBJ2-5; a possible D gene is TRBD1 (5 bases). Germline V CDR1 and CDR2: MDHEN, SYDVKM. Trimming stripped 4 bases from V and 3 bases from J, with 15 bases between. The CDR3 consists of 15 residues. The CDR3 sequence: CASSSPTVLEETQYF. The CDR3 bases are TGTGCCAGCAGTTCCCCGACAGTACTCGAAGAGACCCAGTACTTC.

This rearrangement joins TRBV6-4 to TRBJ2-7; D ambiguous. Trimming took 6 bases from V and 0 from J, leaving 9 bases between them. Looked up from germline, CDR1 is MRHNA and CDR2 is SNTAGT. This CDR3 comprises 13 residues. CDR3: CASRHRHSYEQYF. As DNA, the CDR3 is TGTGCCAGCAGACACCGACACTCCTACGAGCAGTACTTC.

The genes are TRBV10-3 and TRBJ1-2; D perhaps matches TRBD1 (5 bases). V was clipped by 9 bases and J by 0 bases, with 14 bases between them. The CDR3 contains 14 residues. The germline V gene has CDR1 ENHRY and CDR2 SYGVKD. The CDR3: CAILGTQTNYGYTF. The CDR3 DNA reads TGTGCCATTTTAGGGACTCAGACTAACTATGGCTACACCTTC.

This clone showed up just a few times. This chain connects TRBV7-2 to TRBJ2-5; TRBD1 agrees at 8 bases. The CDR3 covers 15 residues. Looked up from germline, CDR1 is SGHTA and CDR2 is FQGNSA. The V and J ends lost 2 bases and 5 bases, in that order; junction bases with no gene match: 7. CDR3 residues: CASSLLGQGLETQYF. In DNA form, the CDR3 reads TGTGCCAGCAGCTTACTCGGACAGGGATTGGAGACCCAGTACTTC. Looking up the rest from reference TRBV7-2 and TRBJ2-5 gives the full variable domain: GAGVSQSPSNKVTEKGKDVELRCDPISGHTALYWYRQSLGQGLEFLIYFQGNSAPDKSGLPSDRFSAERTGGSVSTLTIQRTQQEDSAVYLCASSLLGQGLETQYFGPGTRLLVL.

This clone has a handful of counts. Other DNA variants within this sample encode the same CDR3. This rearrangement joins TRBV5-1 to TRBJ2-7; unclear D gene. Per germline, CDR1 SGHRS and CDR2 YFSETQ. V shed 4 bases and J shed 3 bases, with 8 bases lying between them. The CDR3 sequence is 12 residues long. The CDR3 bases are TGCGCCAGCAGCCTAGACCGCTACGAGCAGTACTTC. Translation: CASSLDRYEQYF.

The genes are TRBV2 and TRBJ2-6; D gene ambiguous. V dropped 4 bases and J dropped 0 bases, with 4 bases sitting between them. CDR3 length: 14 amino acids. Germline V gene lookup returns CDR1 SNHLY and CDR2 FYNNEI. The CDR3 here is CASSGFSGANVLTF. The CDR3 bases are TGTGCCAGCAGTGGGTTCTCTGGGGCCAACGTCCTGACTTTC.

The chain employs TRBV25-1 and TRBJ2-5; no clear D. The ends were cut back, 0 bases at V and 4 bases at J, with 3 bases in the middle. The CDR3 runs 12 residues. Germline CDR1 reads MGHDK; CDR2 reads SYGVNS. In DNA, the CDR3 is TGTGCCAGCAGTGAATATAGAGAGACCCAGTACTTC. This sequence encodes CASSEYRETQYF.

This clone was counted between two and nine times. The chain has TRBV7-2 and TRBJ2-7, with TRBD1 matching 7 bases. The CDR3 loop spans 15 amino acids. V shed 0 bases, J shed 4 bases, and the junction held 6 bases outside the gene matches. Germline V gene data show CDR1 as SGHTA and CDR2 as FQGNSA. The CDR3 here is CASSLAQGVEYEQYF. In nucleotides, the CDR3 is TGTGCCAGCAGCTTAGCGCAGGGGGTAGAGTACGAGCAGTACTTC.

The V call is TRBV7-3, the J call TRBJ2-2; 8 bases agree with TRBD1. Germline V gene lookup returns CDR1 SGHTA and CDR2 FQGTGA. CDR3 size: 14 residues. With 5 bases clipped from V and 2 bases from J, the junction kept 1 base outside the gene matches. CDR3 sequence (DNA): TGTGCCAGCAGCACAGGGGGTAACACCGGGGAGCTGTTTTTT. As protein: CASSTGGNTGELFF.

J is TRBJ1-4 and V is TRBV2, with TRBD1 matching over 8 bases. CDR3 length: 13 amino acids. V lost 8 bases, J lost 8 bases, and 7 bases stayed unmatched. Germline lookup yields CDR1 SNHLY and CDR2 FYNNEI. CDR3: CASARTGREKLFF. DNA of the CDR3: TGTGCCAGCGCAAGGACAGGGAGAGAAAAACTGTTTTTT.